This is a list of T cell receptor beta chains from one sample in a study of CD8 T cells in Susac syndrome. TCRdb re-called the immunoSEQ multiplex PCR reads through MiXCR, storing one row per CDR3 protein. The table has some 100,000 distinct CDR3 sequences, over 90% seen once. Sample: CD4+ T cells from PBMCs. The receptors derive from a human donor in good health. Each CDR3 is given without its conserved first and last residue.

J: TRBJ1-5; V: TRBV29-1; CDR3: SVVAEDRAGQPQH
J: TRBJ2-2; V: TRBV4-1; CDR3: ASSQAPQGTYTGELF
J: TRBJ1-2; V: TRBV9; CDR3: ASSPRTGVRYGYT
J: TRBJ1-5; V: TRBV1; CDR3: TSSFRVPLYSNQPQH
J: TRBJ2-7; V: TRBV3-1; CDR3: ASSQLTGREGEQY
J: TRBJ2-1; V: TRBV6-2/TRBV6-3; CDR3: ASNDGTYNEQF
J: TRBJ2-1; V: TRBV7-2; CDR3: ASSIAGSIYNEQF
J: TRBJ2-1; V: TRBV4-3; CDR3: ASSHGDRSYNEQF
J: TRBJ2-7; V: TRBV7-6; CDR3: ASSPGTREQY
J: TRBJ2-3; V: TRBV9; CDR3: ASSVGTDTQY
J: TRBJ1-5; V: TRBV6-2/TRBV6-3; CDR3: ATLFTGTGANQPQH